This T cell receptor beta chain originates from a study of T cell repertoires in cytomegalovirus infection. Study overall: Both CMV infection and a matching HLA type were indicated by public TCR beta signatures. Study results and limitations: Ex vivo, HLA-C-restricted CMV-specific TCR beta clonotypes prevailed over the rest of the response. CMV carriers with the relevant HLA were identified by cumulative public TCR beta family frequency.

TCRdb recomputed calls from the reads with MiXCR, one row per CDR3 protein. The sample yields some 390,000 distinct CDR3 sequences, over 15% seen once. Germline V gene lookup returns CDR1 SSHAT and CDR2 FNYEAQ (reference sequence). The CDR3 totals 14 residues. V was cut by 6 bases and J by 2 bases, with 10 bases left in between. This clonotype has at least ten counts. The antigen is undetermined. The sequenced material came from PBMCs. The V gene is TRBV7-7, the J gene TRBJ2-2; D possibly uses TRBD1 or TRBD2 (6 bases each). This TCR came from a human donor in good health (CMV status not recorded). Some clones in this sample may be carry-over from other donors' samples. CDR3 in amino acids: CASRQGLNTGELFF. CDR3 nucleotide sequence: TGTGCCAGCAGACAGGGACTTAACACCGGGGAGCTGTTTTTT.